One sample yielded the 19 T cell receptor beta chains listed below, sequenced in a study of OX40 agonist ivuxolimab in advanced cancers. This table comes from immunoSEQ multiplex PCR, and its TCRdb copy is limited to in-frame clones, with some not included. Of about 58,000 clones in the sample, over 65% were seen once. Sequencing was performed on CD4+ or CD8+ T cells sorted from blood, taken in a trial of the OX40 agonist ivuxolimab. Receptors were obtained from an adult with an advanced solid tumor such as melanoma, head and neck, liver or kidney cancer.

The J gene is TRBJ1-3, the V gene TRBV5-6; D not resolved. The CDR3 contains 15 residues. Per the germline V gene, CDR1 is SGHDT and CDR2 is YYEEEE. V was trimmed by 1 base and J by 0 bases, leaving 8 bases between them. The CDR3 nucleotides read TGTGCCAGCAGCTTGTCGAGGAGCTCTGGAAACACCATATATTTT. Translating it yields CASSLSRSSGNTIYF.

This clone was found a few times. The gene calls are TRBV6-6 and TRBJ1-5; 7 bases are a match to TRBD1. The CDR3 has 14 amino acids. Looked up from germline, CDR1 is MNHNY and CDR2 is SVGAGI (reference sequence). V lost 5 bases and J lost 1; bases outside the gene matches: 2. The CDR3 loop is CASSPGGSNQPQHF. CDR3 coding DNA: TGTGCCAGCAGTCCAGGGGGGAGCAATCAGCCCCAGCATTTT.

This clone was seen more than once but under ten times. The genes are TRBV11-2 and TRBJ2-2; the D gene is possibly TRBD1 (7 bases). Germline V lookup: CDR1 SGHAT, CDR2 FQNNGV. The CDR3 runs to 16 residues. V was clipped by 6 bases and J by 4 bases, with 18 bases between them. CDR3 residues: CASRDQGGTGTGELFF. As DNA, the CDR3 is TGTGCCAGCAGGGACCAGGGGGGTACGGGCACCGGGGAGCTGTTTTTT.

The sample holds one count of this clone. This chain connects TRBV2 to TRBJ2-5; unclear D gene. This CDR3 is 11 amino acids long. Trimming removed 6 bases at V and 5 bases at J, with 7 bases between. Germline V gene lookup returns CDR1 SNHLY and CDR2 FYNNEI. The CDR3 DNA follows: TGTGCCAGCAGAAAAGGCGAGACCCAGTACTTC. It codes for CASRKGETQYF.

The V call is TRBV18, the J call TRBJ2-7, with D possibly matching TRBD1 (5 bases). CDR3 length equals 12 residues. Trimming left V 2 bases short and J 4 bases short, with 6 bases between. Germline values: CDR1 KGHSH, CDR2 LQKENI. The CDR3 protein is CASSPKGYEQYF. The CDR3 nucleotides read TGTGCCAGCTCACCAAAGGGGTACGAGCAGTACTTC. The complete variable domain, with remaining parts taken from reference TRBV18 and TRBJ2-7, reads NAGVMQNPRHLVRRRGQEARLRCSPMKGHSHVYWYRQLPEEGLKFMVYLQKENIIDESGMPKERFSAEFPKEGPSILRIQQVVRGDSAAYFCASSPKGYEQYFGPGTRLTVT.

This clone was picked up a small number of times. The DNA for the CDR3 is TGTGCCAGCAGAATGAGGGGACAGGGTTACACTGAAGCTTTCTTT. It translates to CASRMRGQGYTEAFF. The chain carries TRBV19 and TRBJ1-1; 9 bases are shared with TRBD1. CDR1 and CDR2 (germline): LNHDA, SQIVND (reference sequence). The CDR3 totals 15 residues. J lost 3 bases, V lost 9 bases, and 11 bases had no gene match.

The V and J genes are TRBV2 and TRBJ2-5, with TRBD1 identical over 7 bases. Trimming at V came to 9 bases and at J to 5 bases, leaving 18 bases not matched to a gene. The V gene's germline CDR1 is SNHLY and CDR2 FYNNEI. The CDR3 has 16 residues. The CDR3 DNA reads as TGTGCCAGAGCCTTGGACAGGCTCCGATTGGGGGAGACCCAGTACTTC. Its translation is CARALDRLRLGETQYF.

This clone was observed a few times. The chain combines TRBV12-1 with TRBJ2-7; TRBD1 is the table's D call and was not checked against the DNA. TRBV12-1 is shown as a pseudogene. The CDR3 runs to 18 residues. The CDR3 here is CASSLTGEGAKPSYEQYF. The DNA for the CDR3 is TGTGCCAGCAGCCTGACAGGCGAAGGGGCGAAGCCCTCCTACGAGCAGTACTTC.

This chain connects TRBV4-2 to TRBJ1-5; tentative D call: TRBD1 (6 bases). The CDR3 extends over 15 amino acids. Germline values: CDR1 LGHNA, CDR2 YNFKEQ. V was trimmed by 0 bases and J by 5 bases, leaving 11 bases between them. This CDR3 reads CASSQDTGIYQPQHF. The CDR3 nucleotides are TGTGCCAGCAGCCAAGATACAGGGATTTATCAGCCCCAGCATTTT.

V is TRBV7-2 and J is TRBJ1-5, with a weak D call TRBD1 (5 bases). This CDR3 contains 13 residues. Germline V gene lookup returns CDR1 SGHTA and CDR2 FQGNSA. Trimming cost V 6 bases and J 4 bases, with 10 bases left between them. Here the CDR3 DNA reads TGTGCCAGCAGTGACAGCGTAAATCAGCCCCAGCATTTT. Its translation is CASSDSVNQPQHF.

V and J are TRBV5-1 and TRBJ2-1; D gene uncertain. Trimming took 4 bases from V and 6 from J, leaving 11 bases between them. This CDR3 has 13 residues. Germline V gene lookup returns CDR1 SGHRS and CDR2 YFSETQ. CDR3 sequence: CASSLTRVNEQFF. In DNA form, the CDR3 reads TGCGCCAGCAGCCTTACGAGAGTCAATGAGCAGTTCTTC.

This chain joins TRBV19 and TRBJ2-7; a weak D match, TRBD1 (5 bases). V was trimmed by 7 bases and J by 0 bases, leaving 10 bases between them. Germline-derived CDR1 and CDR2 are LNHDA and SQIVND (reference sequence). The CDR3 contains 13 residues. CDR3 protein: CASTPDNSYEQYF. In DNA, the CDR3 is TGTGCCAGTACCCCGGACAACTCCTACGAGCAGTACTTC.

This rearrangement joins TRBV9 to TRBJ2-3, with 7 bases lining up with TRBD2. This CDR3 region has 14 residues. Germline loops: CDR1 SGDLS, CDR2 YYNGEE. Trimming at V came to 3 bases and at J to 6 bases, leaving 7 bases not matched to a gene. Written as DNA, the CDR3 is TGTGCCAGCAGCGGGCGAGCGGGGAGGGATACGCAGTATTTT. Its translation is CASSGRAGRDTQYF.

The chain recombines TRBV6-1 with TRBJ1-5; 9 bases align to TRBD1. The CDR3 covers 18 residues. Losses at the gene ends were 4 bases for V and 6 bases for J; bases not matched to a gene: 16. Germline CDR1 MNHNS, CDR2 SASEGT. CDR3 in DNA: TGTGCCAGCAGTGGGGACAGGGTTCGGCCGACTCGTGGTCAGCCCCAGCATTTT. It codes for CASSGDRVRPTRGQPQHF.

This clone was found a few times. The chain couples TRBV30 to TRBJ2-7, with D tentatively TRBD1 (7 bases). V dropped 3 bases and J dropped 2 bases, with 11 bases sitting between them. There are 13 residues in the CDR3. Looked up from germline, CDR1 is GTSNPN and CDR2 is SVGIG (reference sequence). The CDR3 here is CAWRRDRPYEQYF. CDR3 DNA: TGTGCCTGGAGGCGGGACAGACCCTACGAGCAGTACTTC.

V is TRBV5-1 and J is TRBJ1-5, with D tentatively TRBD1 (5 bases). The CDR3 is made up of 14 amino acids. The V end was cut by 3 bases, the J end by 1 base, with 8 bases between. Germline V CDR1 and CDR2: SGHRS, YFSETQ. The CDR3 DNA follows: TGCGCCAGCAGCTACGGGGGAAGCAATCAGCCCCAGCATTTT. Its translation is CASSYGGSNQPQHF.

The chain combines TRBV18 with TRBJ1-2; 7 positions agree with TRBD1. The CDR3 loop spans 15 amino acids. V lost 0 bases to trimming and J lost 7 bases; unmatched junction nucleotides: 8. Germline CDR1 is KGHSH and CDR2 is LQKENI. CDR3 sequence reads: CASSPPSGTERGYTF. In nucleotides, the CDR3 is TGTGCCAGCTCACCACCATCGGGGACAGAACGTGGCTACACCTTC.

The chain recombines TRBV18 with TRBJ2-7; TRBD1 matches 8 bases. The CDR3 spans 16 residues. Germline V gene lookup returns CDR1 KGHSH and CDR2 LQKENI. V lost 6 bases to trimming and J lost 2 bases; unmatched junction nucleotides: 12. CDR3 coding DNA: TGTGCCAGCTCCCCCCAGTATGGACAGGGAACCTACGAGCAGTACTTC. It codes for CASSPQYGQGTYEQYF.

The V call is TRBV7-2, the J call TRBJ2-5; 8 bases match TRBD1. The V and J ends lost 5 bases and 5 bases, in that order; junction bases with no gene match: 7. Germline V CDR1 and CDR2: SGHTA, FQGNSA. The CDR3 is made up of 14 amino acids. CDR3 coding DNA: TGTGCCAGCAGCCAGTCAACAGGGGGGGAGACCCAGTACTTC. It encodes CASSQSTGGETQYF.